Below, 10 T cell receptor beta chains from the same sample are listed, as sequenced in a study of shared T cell receptors in the human thymus. Generated by immunoSEQ multiplex PCR, the TCRdb table keeps only in-frame clones and is missing some. The sample has around 65,000 clones, 90% to 95% seen once. The sequenced sample consisted of thymocytes. All receptors derive from a human donor.

This chain joins TRBV6-1 and TRBJ2-1; the match to TRBD2 covers 10 bases. The trim removed 1 base at V and 7 bases at J, leaving 7 bases unmatched. Germline lookup yields CDR1 MNHNS and CDR2 SASEGT. The CDR3 spans 16 residues. In DNA form, the CDR3 reads TGTGCCAGCAGTGAAGGAAGCGGGGGGGCCGGGAATGAGCAGTTCTTC. Its translation: CASSEGSGGAGNEQFF.

The CDR3 DNA is TGTGCCAGCAGTGAATTCAGGGGCTCGGTGTCAAGCACAGATACGCAGTATTTT. Translation: CASSEFRGSVSSTDTQYF. J is TRBJ2-3 and V is TRBV6-1; TRBD1 might be the D (6 bases). V lost 2 bases, J lost 0 bases, and 18 bases lay in between. This CDR3 contains 18 residues. Germline assignment: CDR1 MNHNS and CDR2 SASEGT.

The rearrangement links TRBV7-2 to TRBJ1-2; D ambiguous. The CDR3 runs 11 residues. CDR1 SGHTA and CDR2 FQGNSA come from the germline V gene. The V gene lost 5 bases and the J gene lost 7 bases, with 8 bases spanning the gap. Here the CDR3 reads CASSLPAGYTF. The CDR3 DNA is TGTGCCAGCAGCCTCCCGGCTGGCTACACCTTC.

The V call is TRBV6-4, the J call TRBJ2-3; 9 nucleotides agree with TRBD2. V lost 5 bases, J lost 6 bases, and 12 bases stayed unmatched. The CDR3 has 16 amino acids. Germline lookup yields CDR1 MRHNA and CDR2 SNTAGT. CDR3 nucleotide sequence: TGTGCCAGCAGTAAGGAGCGGGGGGCCTTTGGGGATACGCAGTATTTT. Protein: CASSKERGAFGDTQYF.

This clone has a single count. This sequence joins TRBV11-2 and TRBJ2-7; TRBD1 is a possible D gene (6 bases). Germline CDR1 SGHAT, CDR2 FQNNGV. The CDR3 is 14 residues long. The V and J ends lost 5 bases and 3 bases respectively, with 14 bases between them. In DNA form, the CDR3 reads TGTGCCAGCAGCCATTGGGACAAGATCTACGAGCAGTACTTC. Protein product: CASSHWDKIYEQYF.

The chain is built from TRBV6-5 and TRBJ2-7, with D perhaps matching TRBD2 (6 bases). From germline, CDR1 is MNHEY and CDR2 SVGAGI. Trimming left V 6 bases short and J 6 bases short, with 15 bases between. The CDR3 spans 13 residues. The CDR3 is CASSRPRGSEQYF. In DNA form, the CDR3 reads TGTGCCAGCAGCCGCCCCCGGGGGAGCGAGCAGTACTTC.

This chain connects TRBV23-1 to TRBJ2-7; the D gene is possibly TRBD1 (5 bases). TRBV23-1 is placed among ORFs of uncertain function. The CDR3 has 16 residues. Trimming stripped 0 bases from V and 2 bases from J, with 14 bases between. CDR3 sequence: CASSQSCRVDAYEQYF. Written as DNA, the CDR3 is TGCGCCAGCAGTCAATCGTGCAGGGTGGACGCCTACGAGCAGTACTTC.

The chain recombines TRBV4-3 with TRBJ2-1, with 9 bases lining up with TRBD2. CDR3 size: 19 residues. V gave up 1 base and J gave up 5 bases; unmatched junction bases: 15. The V gene's germline CDR1 is LGHNA and CDR2 YSLEER. The DNA of the CDR3 is TGCGCCAGCAGCCAAGGGGTCCCCGGGGCGGGGGGGCCTCACAATGAGCAGTTCTTC. Its translation is CASSQGVPGAGGPHNEQFF.

This clone was detected only a few times. The chain recombines TRBV5-6 with TRBJ1-1; tentatively, D is TRBD1 (5 bases). CDR3 length: 17 amino acids. In germline, CDR1 is SGHDT, CDR2 YYEEEE. Trimming pared 1 base from V and 10 bases from J, leaving 26 bases between. The CDR3 reads CASSLLSPGPDWVRAFF. The DNA for the CDR3 is TGTGCCAGCAGCTTGCTGAGCCCAGGGCCGGATTGGGTTAGAGCTTTCTTT.

The chain is built from TRBV5-1 and TRBJ2-2, with 7 bases that match TRBD1. CDR3 length equals 16 residues. Losses at the gene ends were 0 bases for V and 1 base for J; bases not matched to a gene: 3. Germline V gene data show CDR1 as SGHRS and CDR2 as YFSETQ. DNA for the CDR3: TGCGCCAGCAGCTTGGAGGGGGCCCGGAACACCGGGGAGCTGTTTTTT. Amino acids: CASSLEGARNTGELFF.